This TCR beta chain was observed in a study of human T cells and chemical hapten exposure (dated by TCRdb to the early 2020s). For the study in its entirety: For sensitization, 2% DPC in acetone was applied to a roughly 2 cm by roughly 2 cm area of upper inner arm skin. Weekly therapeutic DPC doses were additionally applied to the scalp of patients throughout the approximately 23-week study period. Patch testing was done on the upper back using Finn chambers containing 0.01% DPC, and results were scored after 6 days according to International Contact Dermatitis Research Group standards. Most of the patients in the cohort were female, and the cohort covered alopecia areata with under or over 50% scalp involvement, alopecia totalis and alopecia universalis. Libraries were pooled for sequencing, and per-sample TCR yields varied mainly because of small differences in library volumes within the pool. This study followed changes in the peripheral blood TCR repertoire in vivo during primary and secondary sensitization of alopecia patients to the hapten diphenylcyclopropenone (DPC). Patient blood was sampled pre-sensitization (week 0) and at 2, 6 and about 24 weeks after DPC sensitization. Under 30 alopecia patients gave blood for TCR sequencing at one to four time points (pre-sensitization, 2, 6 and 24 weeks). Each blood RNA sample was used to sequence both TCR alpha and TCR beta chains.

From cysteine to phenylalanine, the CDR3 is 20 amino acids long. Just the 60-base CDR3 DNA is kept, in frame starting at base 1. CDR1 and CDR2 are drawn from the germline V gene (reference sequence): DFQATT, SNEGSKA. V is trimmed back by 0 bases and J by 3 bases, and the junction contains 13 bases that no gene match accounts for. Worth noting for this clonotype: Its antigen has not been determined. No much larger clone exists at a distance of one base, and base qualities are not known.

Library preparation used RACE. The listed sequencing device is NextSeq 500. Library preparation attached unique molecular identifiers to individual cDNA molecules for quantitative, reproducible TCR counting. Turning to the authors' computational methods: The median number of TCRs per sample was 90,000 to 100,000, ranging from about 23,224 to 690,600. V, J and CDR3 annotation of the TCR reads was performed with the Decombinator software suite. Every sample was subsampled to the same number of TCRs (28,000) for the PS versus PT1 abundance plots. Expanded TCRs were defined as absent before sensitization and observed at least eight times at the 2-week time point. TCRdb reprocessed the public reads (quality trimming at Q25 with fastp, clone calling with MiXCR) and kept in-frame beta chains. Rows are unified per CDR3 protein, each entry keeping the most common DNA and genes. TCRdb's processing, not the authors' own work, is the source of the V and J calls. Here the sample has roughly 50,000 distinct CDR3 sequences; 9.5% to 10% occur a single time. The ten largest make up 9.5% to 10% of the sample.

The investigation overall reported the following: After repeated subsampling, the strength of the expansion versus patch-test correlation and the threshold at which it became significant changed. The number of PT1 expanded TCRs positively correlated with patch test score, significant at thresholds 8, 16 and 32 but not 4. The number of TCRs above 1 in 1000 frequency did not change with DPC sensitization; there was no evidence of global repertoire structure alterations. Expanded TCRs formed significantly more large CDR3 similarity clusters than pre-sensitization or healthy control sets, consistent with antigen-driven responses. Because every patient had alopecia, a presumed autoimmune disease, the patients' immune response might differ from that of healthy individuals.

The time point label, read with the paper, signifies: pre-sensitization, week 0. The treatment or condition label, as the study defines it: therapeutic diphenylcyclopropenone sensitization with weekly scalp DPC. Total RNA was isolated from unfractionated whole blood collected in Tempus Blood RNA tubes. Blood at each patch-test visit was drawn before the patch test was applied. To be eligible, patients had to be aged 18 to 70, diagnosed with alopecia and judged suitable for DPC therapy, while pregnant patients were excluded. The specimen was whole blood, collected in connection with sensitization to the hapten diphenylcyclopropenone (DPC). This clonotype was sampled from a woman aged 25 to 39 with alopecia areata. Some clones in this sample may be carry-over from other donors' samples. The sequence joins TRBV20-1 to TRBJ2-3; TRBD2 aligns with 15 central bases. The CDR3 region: CSARDVGLAGGLYSTDTQYF. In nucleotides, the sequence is TGCAGTGCTAGAGATGTCGGACTAGCGGGGGGGCTGTACTCGACAGATACGCAGTATTTT.